This TCR beta chain was recovered during a study of blood T cell repertoires in COVID-19. The overall study: Sample material is recorded as cDNA or gDNA derived from T cells, B-cell-depleted T cells, or PBMCs.

One Seattle source followed patients from active infection through their disease course. Authors' data handling: Reference gene primer amplification gave estimated nucleated cell counts. The data were produced by immunoSEQ multiplex PCR, yet TCRdb's version contains in-frame clones alone and is incomplete. That table supplies the V and J calls and clone size; D and trimming were determined from the DNA. Among some 38,000 clones listed, around 80% were seen once. Germline V lookup: CDR1 MNHEY, CDR2 SMNVEV (reference sequence). The J segment lost 5 bases and the V segment lost 0 bases, leaving 6 bases of the junction unmatched. The CDR3 has 16 residues.

The chain is built from TRBV27 and TRBJ1-2, with 10 nucleotides matching TRBD1. Source material: peripheral blood. The TCR sequence derives from a man in his 60s with COVID-19, enrolled during active disease. DNA for the CDR3: TGTGCCAGCAGTTTATCACGACAGGGGGCTCGGTATGGCTACACCTTC. As protein: CASSLSRQGARYGYTF.